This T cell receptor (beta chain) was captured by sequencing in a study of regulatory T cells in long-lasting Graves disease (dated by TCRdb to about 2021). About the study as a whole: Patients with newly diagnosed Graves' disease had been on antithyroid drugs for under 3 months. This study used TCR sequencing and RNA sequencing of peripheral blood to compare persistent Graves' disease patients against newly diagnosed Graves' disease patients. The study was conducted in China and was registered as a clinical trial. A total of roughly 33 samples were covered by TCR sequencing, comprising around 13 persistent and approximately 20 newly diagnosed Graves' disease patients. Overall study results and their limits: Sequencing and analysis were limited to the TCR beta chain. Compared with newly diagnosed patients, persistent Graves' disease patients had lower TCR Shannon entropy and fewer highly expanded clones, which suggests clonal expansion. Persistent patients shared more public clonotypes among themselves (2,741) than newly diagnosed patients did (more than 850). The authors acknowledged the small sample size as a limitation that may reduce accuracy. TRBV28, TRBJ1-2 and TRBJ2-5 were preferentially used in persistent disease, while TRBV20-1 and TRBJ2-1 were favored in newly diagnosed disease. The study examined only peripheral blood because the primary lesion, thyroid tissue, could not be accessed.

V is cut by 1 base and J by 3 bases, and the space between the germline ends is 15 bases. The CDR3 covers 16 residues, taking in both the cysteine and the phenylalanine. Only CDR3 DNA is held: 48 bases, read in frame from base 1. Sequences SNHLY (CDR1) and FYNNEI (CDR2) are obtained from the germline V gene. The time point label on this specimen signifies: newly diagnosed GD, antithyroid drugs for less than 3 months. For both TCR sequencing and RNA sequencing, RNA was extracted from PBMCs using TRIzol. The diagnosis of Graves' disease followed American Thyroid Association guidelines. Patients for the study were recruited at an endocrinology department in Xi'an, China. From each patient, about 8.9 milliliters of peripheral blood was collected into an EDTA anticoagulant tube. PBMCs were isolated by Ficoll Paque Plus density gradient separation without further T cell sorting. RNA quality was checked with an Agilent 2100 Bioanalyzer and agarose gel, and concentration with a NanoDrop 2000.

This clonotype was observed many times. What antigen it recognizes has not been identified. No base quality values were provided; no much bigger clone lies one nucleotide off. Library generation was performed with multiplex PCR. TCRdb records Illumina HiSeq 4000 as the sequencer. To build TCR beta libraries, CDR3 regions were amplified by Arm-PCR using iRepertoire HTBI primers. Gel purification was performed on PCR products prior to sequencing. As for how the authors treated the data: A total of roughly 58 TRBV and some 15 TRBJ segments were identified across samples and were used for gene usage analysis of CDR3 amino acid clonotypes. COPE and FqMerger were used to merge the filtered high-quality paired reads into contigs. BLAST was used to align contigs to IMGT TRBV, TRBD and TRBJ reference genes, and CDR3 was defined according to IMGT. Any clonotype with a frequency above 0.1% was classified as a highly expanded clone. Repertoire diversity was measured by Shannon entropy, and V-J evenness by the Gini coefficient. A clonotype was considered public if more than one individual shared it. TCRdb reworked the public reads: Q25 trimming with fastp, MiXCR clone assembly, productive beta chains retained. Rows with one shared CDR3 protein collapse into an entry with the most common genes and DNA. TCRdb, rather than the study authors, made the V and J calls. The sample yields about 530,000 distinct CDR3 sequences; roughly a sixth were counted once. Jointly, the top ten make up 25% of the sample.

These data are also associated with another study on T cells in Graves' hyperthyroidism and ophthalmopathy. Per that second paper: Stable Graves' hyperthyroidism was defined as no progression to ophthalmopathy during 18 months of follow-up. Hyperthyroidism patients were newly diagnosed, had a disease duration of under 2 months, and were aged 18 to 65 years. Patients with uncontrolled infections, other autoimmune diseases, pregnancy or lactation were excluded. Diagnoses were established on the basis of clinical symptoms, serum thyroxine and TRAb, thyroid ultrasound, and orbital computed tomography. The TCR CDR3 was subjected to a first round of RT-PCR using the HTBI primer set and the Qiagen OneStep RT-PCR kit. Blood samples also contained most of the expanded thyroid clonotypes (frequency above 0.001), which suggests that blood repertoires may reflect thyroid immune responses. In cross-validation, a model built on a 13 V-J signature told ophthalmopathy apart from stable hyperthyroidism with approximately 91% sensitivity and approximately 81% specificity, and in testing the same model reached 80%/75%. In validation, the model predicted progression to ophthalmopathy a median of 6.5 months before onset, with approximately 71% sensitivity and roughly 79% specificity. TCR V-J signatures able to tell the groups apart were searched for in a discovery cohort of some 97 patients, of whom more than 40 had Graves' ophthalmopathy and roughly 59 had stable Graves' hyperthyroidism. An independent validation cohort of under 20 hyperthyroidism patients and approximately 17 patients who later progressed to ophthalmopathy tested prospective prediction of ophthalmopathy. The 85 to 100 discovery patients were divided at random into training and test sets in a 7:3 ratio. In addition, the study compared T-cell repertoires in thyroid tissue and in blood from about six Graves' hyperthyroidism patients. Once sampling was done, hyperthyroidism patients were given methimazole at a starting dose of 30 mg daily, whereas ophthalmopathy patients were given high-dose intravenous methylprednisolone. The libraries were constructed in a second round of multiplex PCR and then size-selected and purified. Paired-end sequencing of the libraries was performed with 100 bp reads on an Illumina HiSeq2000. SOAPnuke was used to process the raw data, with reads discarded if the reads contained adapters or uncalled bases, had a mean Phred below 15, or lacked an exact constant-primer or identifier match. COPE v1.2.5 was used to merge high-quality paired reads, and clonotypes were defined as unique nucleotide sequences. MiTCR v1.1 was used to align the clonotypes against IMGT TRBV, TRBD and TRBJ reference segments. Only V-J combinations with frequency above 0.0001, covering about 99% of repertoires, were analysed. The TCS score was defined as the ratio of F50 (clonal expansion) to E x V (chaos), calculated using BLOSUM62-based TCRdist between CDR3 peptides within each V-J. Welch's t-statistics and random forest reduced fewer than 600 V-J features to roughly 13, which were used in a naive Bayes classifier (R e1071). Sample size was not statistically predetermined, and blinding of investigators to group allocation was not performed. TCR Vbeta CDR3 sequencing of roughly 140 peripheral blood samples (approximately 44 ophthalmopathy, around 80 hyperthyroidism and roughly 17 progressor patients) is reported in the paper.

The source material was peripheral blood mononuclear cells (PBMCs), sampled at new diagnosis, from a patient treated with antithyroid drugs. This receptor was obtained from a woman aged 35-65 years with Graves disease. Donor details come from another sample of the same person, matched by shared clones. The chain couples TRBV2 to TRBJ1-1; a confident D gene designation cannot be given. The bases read TGTGCCAGCAGTGAAGTTGGGTCTTTTGGGTACACTGAAGCTTTCTTT. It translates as CASSEVGSFGYTEAFF.